This T cell receptor (beta chain) stems from a study of blood T cell repertoires in COVID-19. Trimming removed 4 bases from V and 6 bases from J; junction bases left unmatched: 3. The length of the CDR3 is 13 residues. CDR1 is KGHDR, CDR2 SFDVKD, per germline. Method: immunoSEQ multiplex PCR; TCRdb's copy keeps in-frame clones and lacks some. The repertoire holds around 190,000 clones, with 80% to 90% as singletons. The sequencing input was peripheral blood. The receptor was isolated from a man in his fifties or sixties with active or convalescent COVID-19. V and J are TRBV24-1 and TRBJ1-1, with TRBD1 identical over 8 bases. The CDR3 loop reads CATSERQGSEAFF. In nucleotides, the CDR3 is TGTGCCACCAGTGAAAGACAGGGGTCTGAAGCTTTCTTT.